These 2 T cell receptor beta chains originate from one sample sequenced in a study of OX40 agonist ivuxolimab in advanced cancers. Sequenced by immunoSEQ multiplex PCR; TCRdb stores in-frame clones only, minus some. The sample records roughly 49,000 clones, almost 80% being singletons. The specimen was CD4+ or CD8+ T cells sorted from blood, collected in a trial of the OX40 agonist ivuxolimab. The receptors originated from an adult with an advanced solid tumor such as melanoma, head and neck, liver or kidney cancer.

This clone was observed a single time. The chain combines TRBV19 with TRBJ1-6; tentative D call: TRBD1 (5 bases). Trimming pared 11 bases from V and 0 bases from J, leaving 11 bases between. Germline assignment: CDR1 LNHDA and CDR2 SQIVND (reference sequence). The CDR3 has 14 residues. CDR3 protein: CAAQASSYNSPLHF. The CDR3 DNA follows: TGTGCCGCACAGGCGAGCTCCTATAATTCACCCCTCCACTTT.

This chain links TRBV11-2 with TRBJ1-2; no reliable D call. Trimming removed 0 bases at V and 8 bases at J, with 10 bases between. The CDR3 is 13 amino acids. Germline assignment: CDR1 SGHAT and CDR2 FQNNGV. CDR3 protein: CASSLEGSGGYTF. The CDR3 DNA sequence: TGTGCCAGCAGCTTAGAGGGATCGGGAGGCTACACCTTC.